The 18 T cell receptor beta chains reported below all come from one sample, sequenced in a study of cytomegalovirus exposure and HLA in healthy donors (dated by TCRdb to 2016 to 2017). To prepare the library, the immunoSEQ multiplex PCR assay was applied. For the multiplex PCR, a mixture combining 60 forward primers for TCR Vbeta segments and 13 reverse primers for TCR Jbeta segments was used. This is the immuneACCESS table as TCRdb keeps it, with only in-frame sequences that have V and J called. A part of the clones is gone; compared with another copy, unresolved V genes explain less than half, and the rest is unexplained. This sample gives approximately 89,000 clones in total; 76% of them show up just once. Jointly, the top ten make up about 1.4% of the sample. Sequencing used PBMCs. These receptors were taken from a male donor in good health and CMV-seronegative.

The V call is TRBV5-4, the J call TRBJ2-5; 8 nucleotides line up with TRBD2. J was trimmed by 3 bases and V by 0 bases; bases with no gene match: 4. The CDR3 is 15 residues long. CDR1 is SGHNT and CDR2 is YYREEE in the germline V gene (reference sequence). This chain's CDR3 is CASSLVGRGEETQYF. CDR3 coding DNA: TGTGCCAGCAGCTTGGTAGGGCGGGGGGAAGAGACCCAGTACTTC.

This clone was seen a handful of times. This chain uses TRBV6-6 with TRBJ2-3; 12 bases are a match to TRBD2. V was clipped by 5 bases and J by 6 bases; unmatched bases: 6. There are 15 residues in the CDR3. Germline V gene sequence: CDR1 MNHNY, CDR2 SVGAGI (reference sequence). In DNA, the CDR3 is TGTGCCAGCAGTAGACTAGCGGGAGCTCCCGATACGCAGTATTTT. The encoded protein is CASSRLAGAPDTQYF.

This clone was counted between two and nine times. The chain joins TRBV9 to TRBJ2-3, with 8 bases that match TRBD1. CDR3 length: 15 amino acids. J lost 6 bases, V lost 0 bases, and 6 bases had no gene match. From germline, CDR1 is SGDLS and CDR2 YYNGEE. CDR3 in DNA: TGTGCCAGCAGCGTAGGAGCAGGGGGCTTGGATACGCAGTATTTT. Translation: CASSVGAGGLDTQYF.

This chain joins TRBV9 and TRBJ2-2; tentative D call: TRBD1 (6 bases). V was pared by 0 bases and J by 4 bases, with 16 bases between. CDR1 and CDR2 (germline): SGDLS, YYNGEE. CDR3 length: 17 residues. CDR3 DNA sequence: TGTGCCAGCAGCGTAGCTCTGGGGGCCGGAGGCACCGGGGAGCTGTTTTTT. It codes for CASSVALGAGGTGELFF.

CDR3 residues: CASSDRGQETQYF. DNA for the CDR3: TGTGCCAGCAGCGACCGGGGCCAAGAGACCCAGTACTTC. The chain uses TRBV6-6 and TRBJ2-5; D possibly corresponds to TRBD2 (5 bases). Germline loops: CDR1 MNHNY, CDR2 SVGAGI (reference sequence). CDR3 size: 13 residues. V was cut by 6 bases and J by 1 base, with 9 bases left in between.

This chain links TRBV9 with TRBJ2-7; D perhaps matches TRBD1 (5 bases). Trimming left V 0 bases short and J 0 bases short, with 7 bases between. This CDR3 is 14 amino acids long. In germline, CDR1 is SGDLS, CDR2 YYNGEE. DNA for the CDR3: TGTGCCAGCAGCGTAGAAGGACACTCCTACGAGCAGTACTTC. Amino acids: CASSVEGHSYEQYF.

This chain uses TRBV25-1 with TRBJ2-2; D possibly corresponds to TRBD2 (5 bases). Germline lookup yields CDR1 MGHDK and CDR2 SYGVNS. Deletions cut 7 bases from V and 4 bases from J, with 22 bases between. The CDR3 covers 17 residues. The CDR3 nucleotides read TGTGCCAGCACTCCCTACCCCAGCAGGAGCGGCACCGGGGAGCTGTTTTTT. Protein: CASTPYPSRSGTGELFF.

The chain has TRBV5-6 and TRBJ1-1; a possible D gene is TRBD1 (5 bases). The CDR3 is 14 residues long. Trimming shortened V by 0 bases and J by 2 bases, and 8 bases separated the two germline ends. From germline, CDR1 is SGHDT and CDR2 YYEEEE. The CDR3 sequence is CASSLAGGNTEAFF. In DNA, the CDR3 is TGTGCCAGCAGCTTGGCCGGGGGAAACACTGAAGCTTTCTTT.

This clone was observed once. The J gene is TRBJ1-5, the V gene TRBV4-2, with D maybe TRBD1 (5 bases). The CDR3 runs 17 residues. The V gene's germline CDR1 is LGHNA and CDR2 YNFKEQ. V gave up 4 bases and J gave up 0 bases, with 16 bases separating them. The CDR3 sequence is CASSPKGRGGSNQPQHF. In DNA form, the CDR3 reads TGTGCCAGCAGCCCCAAAGGGCGGGGCGGTAGCAATCAGCCCCAGCATTTT.

This clone was recorded only once. The chain uses TRBV7-2 and TRBJ1-2; 9 nucleotides match TRBD1. Trimming at V came to 0 bases and at J to 1 base, leaving 15 bases not matched to a gene. Germline CDR1 is SGHTA and CDR2 is FQGNSA. The CDR3 consists of 20 residues. As DNA, the CDR3 is TGTGCCAGCAGCTTAGCTCCGGGACAGGGTAGGCCCTTGGATAACTATGGCTACACCTTC. Translating it yields CASSLAPGQGRPLDNYGYTF.

V usage is TRBV18 and J usage is TRBJ1-5; unclear D gene. Germline CDR1 is KGHSH and CDR2 is LQKENI. CDR3 size: 11 residues. Trimming cost V 3 bases and J 9 bases, with 6 bases left between them. The CDR3 loop reads CASSPGGPQHF. The CDR3 nucleotides are TGTGCCAGCTCACCTGGCGGGCCCCAGCATTTT.

The rearrangement links TRBV18 to TRBJ2-5, with a weak D call TRBD1 (6 bases). The germline gives CDR1 KGHSH, CDR2 LQKENI. V shed 10 bases and J shed 5 bases, with 14 bases lying between them. The CDR3 has 12 amino acids. CDR3: CAKKQGGETQYF. The CDR3 nucleotides read TGTGCCAAAAAACAGGGTGGCGAGACCCAGTACTTC.

V gene TRBV6-1 combines with J gene TRBJ2-7; maybe TRBD2 (5 bases). CDR1 is MNHNS, CDR2 SASEGT, per germline. This CDR3 comprises 16 residues. V lost 0 bases and J 0 bases, leaving 12 bases between the germline ends. The CDR3 nucleotides are TGTGCCAGCAGTGAAGCAGGATGGAGGAGCTCCTACGAGCAGTACTTC. Translating gives CASSEAGWRSSYEQYF.

The chain recombines TRBV6-8 with TRBJ2-7; D perhaps matches TRBD2 (7 bases). Germline values: CDR1 MNHGY, CDR2 SAAAGT. The CDR3 runs 16 residues. The V end lost 3 bases, the J end lost 0 bases, and 15 bases lay between the germline ends. In DNA form, the CDR3 reads TGTGCCAGCAGTTATGAGGGGGGGAAAAGCTCCTACGAGCAGTACTTC. This encodes CASSYEGGKSSYEQYF.

In its sample, this clone was seen once. V and J are TRBV28 and TRBJ2-3, with D possibly TRBD2 on 5 matching bases. Looked up from germline, CDR1 is MDHEN and CDR2 is SYDVKM. Trimming removed 5 bases at V and 2 bases at J, with 17 bases between. The CDR3 extends over 16 amino acids. DNA of the CDR3: TGTGCCAGCAGTAGTTCCCGAGCGGATTACACAGATACGCAGTATTTT. Translation: CASSSSRADYTDTQYF. Full variable domain (remainder filled in from reference TRBV28 and TRBJ2-3): DVKVTQSSRYLVKRTGEKVFLECVQDMDHENMFWYRQDPGLGLRLIYFSYDVKMKEKGDIPEGYSVSREKKERFSLILESASTNQTSMYLCASSSSRADYTDTQYFGPGTRLTVL.

The CDR3, as DNA: TGTGCCAGCAGCGTAGAGAGGGGTGTGGGACTAGCGGACAATGAGCAGTTCTTC. Translated, it gives CASSVERGVGLADNEQFF. The V call is TRBV9, the J call TRBJ2-1; 11 bases line up with TRBD2. Germline V gives CDR1 SGDLS, CDR2 YYNGEE. V lost 0 bases, J lost 5 bases, and 10 bases stayed unmatched. This CDR3 region has 18 residues.

The chain carries TRBV4-1 and TRBJ1-6, with D possibly being TRBD1 (6 bases). Germline assignment: CDR1 MGHRA and CDR2 YSYEKL. The CDR3 has 17 amino acids. The ends were cut back, 4 bases at V and 2 bases at J, with 15 bases in the middle. The chain's CDR3 is CASSLRGGQTYNSPLHF. The CDR3, as DNA: TGCGCCAGCAGCCTACGCGGGGGGCAGACCTATAATTCACCCCTCCACTTT.

V usage is TRBV6-5 and J usage is TRBJ1-5; a weak D match, TRBD1 (5 bases). CDR1 is MNHEY, CDR2 SVGAGI, per germline. The germline V and J ends were trimmed by 6 bases and 0 bases, with 12 bases remaining between them. The CDR3 has 15 amino acids. DNA for the CDR3: TGTGCCAGCAGGATCTCCAGGGATAGCAATCAGCCCCAGCATTTT. Its translation is CASRISRDSNQPQHF.